This paragraph reports one T cell receptor (beta chain). This clonotype appeared a few times. No antigen is known for it. It has no much larger one-base neighbor in the sample; base qualities were not kept. The entry originates in a study of regulatory T cells in long-lasting Graves disease (dated by TCRdb to about 2021). Looking at the study overall: Persistent Graves' disease meant more than 5 years of antithyroid drug treatment with TSH receptor autoantibodies that stayed positive. Peripheral blood TCR sequencing and RNA sequencing compared persistent Graves' disease patients with newly diagnosed Graves' disease patients. A total of approximately 35 samples underwent TCR sequencing: about 13 from persistent and some 20 from newly diagnosed Graves' disease patients. The study took place in China and was registered as a clinical trial. Antithyroid drugs had been taken for 8.5 to 11 years on average by persistent Graves' disease patients in the clinical cohort. On the study overall, not on this receptor specifically: Only the TCR beta chain was sequenced and analyzed. Lower TCR Shannon entropy and fewer highly expanded clones were observed in persistent Graves' disease patients than in newly diagnosed patients, which suggested clonal expansion. Persistent patients shared more public clonotypes among themselves (approximately 2,500) than newly diagnosed patients did (about 970). TRBV28, TRBJ1-2 and TRBJ2-5 were preferentially used in persistent disease, while TRBV20-1 and TRBJ2-1 were favored in newly diagnosed disease. Peripheral blood alone was examined, since thyroid tissue, which constituted the primary lesion, could not be accessed. As a limitation, the authors acknowledged that the small sample size may reduce accuracy.

The time point label, as the study defines it: persistent/refractory GD, antithyroid drugs over 5 years with positive TRAb. For both TCR sequencing and RNA sequencing, RNA was extracted from PBMCs using TRIzol. Graves' disease was diagnosed according to American Thyroid Association guidelines. Patients for the study were recruited at an endocrinology department in Xi'an, China. Each patient gave about 8.1 milliliters of peripheral blood, collected in an EDTA anticoagulant tube. PBMCs were isolated by Ficoll Paque Plus density gradient separation without further T cell sorting. An Agilent 2100 Bioanalyzer and agarose gel were used to check RNA quality, and a NanoDrop 2000 was used to measure RNA concentration. Cut back by 2 bases and 4 bases, the V and J ends lie 11 bases apart. The germline V gene (reference sequence) yields SEHNR for CDR1 and FQNEAQ for CDR2. There are 14 amino acids in the CDR3, from cysteine to phenylalanine inclusive. CDR3 DNA is the only sequence kept; it has 42 bases, read in frame from the first base.

The library was built by means of multiplex PCR. The instrument was an Illumina HiSeq 4000. To build TCR beta libraries, CDR3 regions were amplified by Arm-PCR using iRepertoire HTBI primers. Before sequencing, the PCR products underwent gel purification. The study's processing was this. Gene usage analysis of CDR3 amino acid clonotypes relied on the roughly 60 TRBV and around 13 TRBJ segments identified across samples. COPE and FqMerger were used to merge the filtered high-quality paired reads into contigs. BLAST was used to align contigs to IMGT TRBV, TRBD and TRBJ reference genes, with CDR3 defined following IMGT. Clonotypes above 0.1% frequency were classified as highly expanded clones. Repertoire diversity was measured by Shannon entropy, and V-J evenness by the Gini coefficient. Clonotypes shared by more than one individual were considered public. The public reads were quality trimmed at Q25 with fastp and then assembled into clones with MiXCR by TCRdb, keeping productive beta chains. Entries that share a CDR3 protein sequence are merged under the most common genes and DNA. What appears here as the V and J calls and clone size reflects TCRdb's work, not the paper's. The sample data list some 430,000 distinct CDR3 sequences, and roughly 21% of these were observed just once. Roughly 6.9% of the sample is taken by the ten largest.

The source of this sequence is a female donor with Graves disease. Source: peripheral blood mononuclear cells (PBMCs), taken when the disease was refractory, from a patient treated with antithyroid drugs. The V and J segments used are TRBV7-9 and TRBJ1-1; possibly the D gene is TRBD1, per 6 matching bases. The DNA sequence is TGTGCCAGCAGCTTATCAGGGGAAGGCACTGAAGCTTTCTTT. The encoded protein is CASSLSGEGTEAFF.